The 19 T cell receptor beta chains presented below share a single source sample, sequenced in a study of cytomegalovirus exposure and HLA in healthy donors. Vbeta (60) and Jbeta (13) primers were used in the PCR. The method was immunoSEQ multiplex PCR; TCRdb's version includes in-frame clones alone and lacks a portion of them. The sample gives approximately 130,000 clones, around four fifths of which show up once; more than 1.5% is in the top ten. Sequencing was performed on PBMCs. The receptors were sampled from a man aged 35 to 55 in good health and CMV-seronegative.

This clone appeared a few times. The chain uses TRBV20-1 and TRBJ2-1, with D perhaps given as TRBD1 or TRBD2 (5 bases each). CDR1 is DFQATT and CDR2 is SNEGSKA in the germline V gene (reference sequence). Trimming left V 5 bases short and J 9 bases short, with 8 bases between. The CDR3 consists of 10 residues. Written as DNA, the CDR3 is TGCAGTGCTCGAGGGGCTGAGCAGTTCTTC. Residues: CSARGAEQFF.

This clone showed up just once. This chain uses TRBV9 with TRBJ2-1; 10 positions agree with TRBD2. The CDR3 length is 18 residues. Germline V gene lookup returns CDR1 SGDLS and CDR2 YYNGEE. V shed 4 bases and J 5 bases; nucleotides not matched to a gene: 15. The CDR3 DNA sequence: TGTGCCAGCAGCCCTGGCCCAGCGGGGGGGCAGTCCCACAATGAGCAGTTCTTC. It encodes CASSPGPAGGQSHNEQFF.

This chain connects TRBV28 to TRBJ2-3; D remains unclear. V lost 3 bases to trimming and J lost 0 bases, with 10 bases between them. CDR1 and CDR2 (germline): MDHEN, SYDVKM. The CDR3 runs to 15 residues. CDR3 DNA: TGTGCCAGCAGTTTGGAGCGCCTTAGCACAGATACGCAGTATTTT. Amino acids: CASSLERLSTDTQYF. The whole variable domain, remainder taken from reference TRBV28 and TRBJ2-3, is DVKVTQSSRYLVKRTGEKVFLECVQDMDHENMFWYRQDPGLGLRLIYFSYDVKMKEKGDIPEGYSVSREKKERFSLILESASTNQTSMYLCASSLERLSTDTQYFGPGTRLTVL.

The chain has TRBV5-4 and TRBJ2-7, with a possible D match to TRBD1 (7 bases). This CDR3 region has 14 residues. Germline lookup yields CDR1 SGHNT and CDR2 YYREEE (reference sequence). V was trimmed by 4 bases and J by 4 bases, leaving 15 bases between them. The CDR3 region is CASSGGTENYEQYF. The CDR3 DNA follows: TGTGCCAGCAGCGGAGGGACAGAAAATTACGAGCAGTACTTC.

The chain has TRBV5-6 and TRBJ1-3; the D is unclear. Germline loops: CDR1 SGHDT, CDR2 YYEEEE. V lost 3 bases to trimming and J lost 10 bases, with 11 bases between them. The CDR3 extends over 12 amino acids. CDR3 DNA: TGTGCCAGCAGCTCAAGGAGTGGTACCATATATTTT. As protein: CASSSRSGTIYF. The full variable domain, in which reference TRBV5-6 and TRBJ1-3 provide the parts outside the CDR3, is DAGVTQSPTHLIKTRGQQVTLRCSPKSGHDTVSWYQQALGQGPQFIFQYYEEEERQRGNFPDRFSGHQFPNYSSELNVNALLLGDSALYLCASSSRSGTIYFGEGSWLTVV.

The chain has TRBV10-3 and TRBJ1-3; 11 nucleotides match TRBD1. Trimming cost V 6 bases and J 4 bases; bases outside gene matches: 5. The CDR3 is made up of 15 amino acids. The germline gives CDR1 ENHRY, CDR2 SYGVKD. The CDR3 nucleotides read TGTGCCATCAGGGGGACAGGGGGAGTAGGAAACACCATATATTTT. The encoded protein is CAIRGTGGVGNTIYF.

V usage is TRBV30 and J usage is TRBJ1-1, with TRBD1 as a possible D gene (5 bases). V lost 1 base and J lost 7, with 10 bases in between. The CDR3 runs to 12 residues. CDR1 is GTSNPN, CDR2 SVGIG, per germline (reference sequence). The CDR3: CAWSGQGLEAFF. CDR3 sequence (DNA): TGTGCCTGGAGTGGGCAGGGCCTTGAAGCTTTCTTT.

The chain combines TRBV5-1 with TRBJ2-5; D possibly corresponds to TRBD1 (7 bases). V shed 4 bases and J shed 9 bases, with 25 bases lying between them. The CDR3 extends over 16 amino acids. Germline V lookup: CDR1 SGHRS, CDR2 YFSETQ. CDR3: CASSEGAGGSRGAQYF. Here the CDR3 DNA reads TGCGCCAGCAGCGAGGGCGCAGGGGGGTCAAGGGGGGCCCAGTACTTC.

The chain employs TRBV7-2 and TRBJ2-7, with 14 positions matching TRBD2. V shed 6 bases, J shed 4 bases, and the junction held 8 bases outside the gene matches. The CDR3 covers 16 residues. The germline V gene has CDR1 SGHTA and CDR2 FQGNSA. The CDR3 sequence is CASRPTGTSGGYEQYF. DNA of the CDR3: TGTGCCAGCAGGCCGACCGGGACTAGCGGGGGTTACGAGCAGTACTTC. The full variable domain, rest sourced from reference TRBV7-2 and TRBJ2-7, is GAGVSQSPSNKVTEKGKDVELRCDPISGHTALYWYRQSLGQGLEFLIYFQGNSAPDKSGLPSDRFSAERTGGSVSTLTIQRTQQEDSAVYLCASRPTGTSGGYEQYFGPGTRLTVT.

This chain links TRBV7-3 with TRBJ2-3; TRBD1 agrees at 7 bases. Looked up from germline, CDR1 is SGHTA and CDR2 is FQGTGA. With 5 bases clipped from V and 2 bases from J, the junction kept 4 bases outside the gene matches. The CDR3 spans 14 residues. The CDR3 DNA reads TGTGCCAGCAGCGCGACAGGGCCCACAGATACGCAGTATTTT. Translating gives CASSATGPTDTQYF.

J is TRBJ2-7 and V is TRBV9, with 9 bases identical to TRBD1. CDR1 is SGDLS and CDR2 is YYNGEE in the germline V gene. There are 15 residues in the CDR3. V lost 4 bases, J lost 6 bases, and 11 bases stayed unmatched. The CDR3 protein is CASSPRDREGGEQYF. CDR3 nucleotide sequence: TGTGCCAGCAGCCCAAGGGACAGGGAGGGTGGCGAGCAGTACTTC. Full variable domain (rest looked up from reference TRBV9 and TRBJ2-7): DSGVTQTPKHLITATGQRVTLRCSPRSGDLSVYWYQQSLDQGLQFLIQYYNGEERAKGNILERFSAQQFPDLHSELNLSSLELGDSALYFCASSPRDREGGEQYFGPGTRLTVT.

The V and J genes are TRBV9 and TRBJ2-1, with D perhaps matching TRBD2 (5 bases). The CDR3 is 14 amino acids. Trimming shortened V by 2 bases and J by 2 bases, and 8 bases separated the two germline ends. Germline V gene lookup returns CDR1 SGDLS and CDR2 YYNGEE. Written as DNA, the CDR3 is TGTGCCAGCAGCGTCGGAGGTACCTACAATGAGCAGTTCTTC. This sequence encodes CASSVGGTYNEQFF.

The V and J genes are TRBV29-1 and TRBJ2-3; D may be TRBD2 (5 bases). The CDR3 is 16 amino acids. Germline V gives CDR1 SQVTM, CDR2 ANQGSEA. V was clipped by 2 bases and J by 3 bases, with 18 bases between them. The CDR3 reads CSVETPEGRGTDTQYF. CDR3 DNA: TGCAGCGTTGAAACCCCAGAGGGTCGAGGTACAGATACGCAGTATTTT.

The chain uses TRBV9 and TRBJ2-1; TRBD2 aligns across 10 bases. CDR3 length: 17 amino acids. CDR1 is SGDLS and CDR2 is YYNGEE in the germline V gene. V gave up 4 bases and J gave up 8 bases; unmatched junction bases: 15. CDR3 DNA: TGTGCCAGCAGCTCCAGGAGGGCTAGCGGGAGAGCCGATGAGCAGTTCTTC. It encodes CASSSRRASGRADEQFF.

The gene calls are TRBV14 and TRBJ1-1, with D possibly TRBD1 on 6 matching bases. The germline CDR1 and CDR2 sequences are SGHDN and FVKESK. The CDR3 is made up of 14 amino acids. V lost 0 bases and J 5 bases, leaving 10 bases between the germline ends. CDR3 in amino acids: CASSQDPRGTEAFF. The CDR3 coding sequence is TGTGCCAGCAGCCAAGATCCGAGGGGGACTGAAGCTTTCTTT.

As regards this clone: Additional DNA sequences in this sample encode the identical CDR3. The chain couples TRBV7-2 to TRBJ2-7, with 7 bases that match TRBD2. The ends lost 1 base at V and 1 base at J; junction bases unmatched: 1. The germline V gene encodes CDR1 SGHTA and CDR2 FQGNSA. The CDR3 has 14 residues. The CDR3 DNA reads TGTGCCAGCAGCTTAGGGCGGGGGTCCTACGAGCAGTACTTC. This codes for CASSLGRGSYEQYF.

This sequence joins TRBV27 and TRBJ2-3, with 10 bases matching TRBD2. CDR3 length: 15 amino acids. Losses at the gene ends were 6 bases for V and 8 bases for J; bases not matched to a gene: 11. CDR1 is MNHEY and CDR2 is SMNVEV in the germline V gene (reference sequence). The CDR3 nucleotides are TGTGCCAGCAGACTTACTAGCGGGAACACTCCTACGCAGTATTTT. This encodes CASRLTSGNTPTQYF.

This chain's CDR3 is CASSYGGLAGDTQYF. CDR3 bases: TGTGCCAGCAGCTACGGGGGTTTGGCCGGAGATACGCAGTATTTT. The chain joins TRBV7-6 to TRBJ2-3; D may be TRBD2 (6 bases). The CDR3 spans 15 residues. V was cut by 4 bases and J by 5 bases, with 16 bases left in between. Germline V CDR1 and CDR2: SGHVS, FNYEAQ. Complete variable domain (other parts from reference TRBV7-6 and TRBJ2-3): GAGVSQSPRYKVTKRGQDVALRCDPISGHVSLYWYRQALGQGPEFLTYFNYEAQQDKSGLPNDRFSAERPEGSISTLTIQRTEQRDSAMYRCASSYGGLAGDTQYFGPGTRLTVL.

V gene TRBV5-6 combines with J gene TRBJ2-1, with 10 bases matching TRBD2. J was trimmed by 8 bases and V by 3 bases; bases with no gene match: 11. Germline V gives CDR1 SGHDT, CDR2 YYEEEE. The CDR3 is made up of 16 amino acids. CDR3 sequence reads: CASSWAASGSWYEQFF. CDR3 sequence (DNA): TGTGCCAGCAGCTGGGCGGCTAGCGGGAGTTGGTATGAGCAGTTCTTC.